This T cell receptor (beta chain) was documented in a study of T cell responses to AZD1222 COVID-19 vaccine. Data came from immunoSEQ multiplex PCR; TCRdb stores just in-frame clones and leaves some out. The table includes under 150,000 clones, roughly 88% detected once. The CDR3 is 14 residues long. The ends lost 1 base at V and 7 bases at J; junction bases unmatched: 6. Per the germline V gene, CDR1 is SEHNR and CDR2 is FQNEAQ (reference sequence). As for this clone: Antigen specificity is unknown.

Broader study findings: Reports say nearly half of spike-specific TCRs go after unmutated variant regions.

This TCR was recovered from an adult who received the AZD1222 COVID-19 vaccine. The sequencing used peripheral blood, collected 28 days after the second AZD1222 dose. This rearrangement joins TRBV7-9 to TRBJ1-2; the match to TRBD1 covers 7 bases. In DNA form, the CDR3 reads TGTGCCAGCAGCTTAGACGGGACAGCTTCTGGCTACACCTTC. It is translated as CASSLDGTASGYTF.